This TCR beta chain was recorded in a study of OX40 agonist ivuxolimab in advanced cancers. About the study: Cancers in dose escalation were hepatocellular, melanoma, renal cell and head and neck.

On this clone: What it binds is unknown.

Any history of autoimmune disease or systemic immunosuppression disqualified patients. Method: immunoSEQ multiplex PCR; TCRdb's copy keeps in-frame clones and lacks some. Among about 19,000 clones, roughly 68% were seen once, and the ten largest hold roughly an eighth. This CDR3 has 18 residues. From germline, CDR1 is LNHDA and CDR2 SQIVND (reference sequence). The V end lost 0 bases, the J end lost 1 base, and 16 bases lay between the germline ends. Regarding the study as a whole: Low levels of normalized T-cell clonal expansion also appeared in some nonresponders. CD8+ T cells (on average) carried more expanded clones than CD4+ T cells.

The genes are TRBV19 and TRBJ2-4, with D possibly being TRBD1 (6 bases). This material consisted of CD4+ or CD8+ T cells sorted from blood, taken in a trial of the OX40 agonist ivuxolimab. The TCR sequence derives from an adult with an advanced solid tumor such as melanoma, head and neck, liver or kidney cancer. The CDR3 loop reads CASSIDPRTVWAKNIQYF. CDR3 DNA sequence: TGTGCCAGTAGTATAGATCCTCGGACAGTATGGGCCAAAAACATTCAGTACTTC. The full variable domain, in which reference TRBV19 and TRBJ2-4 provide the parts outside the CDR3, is DGGITQSPKYLFRKEGQNVTLSCEQNLNHDAMYWYRQDPGQGLRLIYYSQIVNDFQKGDIAEGYSVSREKKESFPLTVTSAQKNPTAFYLCASSIDPRTVWAKNIQYFGAGTRLSVL.